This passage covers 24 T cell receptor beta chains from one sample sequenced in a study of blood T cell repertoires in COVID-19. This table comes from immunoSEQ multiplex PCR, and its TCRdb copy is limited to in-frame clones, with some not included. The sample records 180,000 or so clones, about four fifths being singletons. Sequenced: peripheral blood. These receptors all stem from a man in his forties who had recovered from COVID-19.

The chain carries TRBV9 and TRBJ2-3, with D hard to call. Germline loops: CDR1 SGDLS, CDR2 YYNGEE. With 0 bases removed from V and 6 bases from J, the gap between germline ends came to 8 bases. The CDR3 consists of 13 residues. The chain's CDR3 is CASSVERSDTQYF. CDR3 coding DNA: TGTGCCAGCAGCGTAGAAAGGAGTGATACGCAGTATTTT.

DNA for the CDR3: TGTGCCAGCAGCTACGGCCCAGGACAGGGTTACGAGCAGTACTTC. Encoded protein: CASSYGPGQGYEQYF. J is TRBJ2-7 and V is TRBV3-1 (or the pseudogene TRBV3-2); 8 bases fit TRBD1. Germline trimming cut 5 bases from V and 4 bases from J; bases unmatched to any gene: 10. The CDR3 length is 15 residues. CDR1 and CDR2 (germline): LGHDT, YNNKEL (reference sequence).

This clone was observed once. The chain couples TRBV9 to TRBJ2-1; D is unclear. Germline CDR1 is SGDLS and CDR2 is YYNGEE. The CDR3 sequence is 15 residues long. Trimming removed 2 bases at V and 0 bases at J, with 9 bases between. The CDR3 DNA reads TGTGCCAGCAGCGTCGACTGGAGCTCCTACAATGAGCAGTTCTTC. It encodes CASSVDWSSYNEQFF.

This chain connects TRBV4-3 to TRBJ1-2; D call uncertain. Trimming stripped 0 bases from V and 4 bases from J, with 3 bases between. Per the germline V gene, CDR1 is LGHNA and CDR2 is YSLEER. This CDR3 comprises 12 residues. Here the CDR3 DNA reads TGCGCCAGCAGCCAAGACGGCTATGGCTACACCTTC. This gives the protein CASSQDGYGYTF.

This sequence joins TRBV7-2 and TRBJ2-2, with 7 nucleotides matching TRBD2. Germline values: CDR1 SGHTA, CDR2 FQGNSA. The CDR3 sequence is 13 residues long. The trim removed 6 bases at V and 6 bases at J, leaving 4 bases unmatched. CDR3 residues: CASRLGGAGELFF. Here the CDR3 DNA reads TGTGCCAGCAGACTGGGGGGGGCCGGGGAGCTGTTTTTT.

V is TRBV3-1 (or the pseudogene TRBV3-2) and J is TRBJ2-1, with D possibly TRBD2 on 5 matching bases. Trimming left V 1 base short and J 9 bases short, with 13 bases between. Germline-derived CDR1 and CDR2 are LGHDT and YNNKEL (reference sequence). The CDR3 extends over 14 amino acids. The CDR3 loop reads CASSQGHFAGEQFF. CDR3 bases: TGTGCCAGCAGCCAAGGCCACTTTGCGGGTGAGCAGTTCTTC.

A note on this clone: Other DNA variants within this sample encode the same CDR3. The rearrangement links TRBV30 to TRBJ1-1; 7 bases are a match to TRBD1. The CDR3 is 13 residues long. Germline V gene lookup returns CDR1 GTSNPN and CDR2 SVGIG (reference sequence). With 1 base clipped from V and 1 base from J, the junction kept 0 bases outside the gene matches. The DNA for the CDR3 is TGTGCCTGGAGTGGACAGGGGAACACTGAAGCTTTCTTT. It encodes CAWSGQGNTEAFF.

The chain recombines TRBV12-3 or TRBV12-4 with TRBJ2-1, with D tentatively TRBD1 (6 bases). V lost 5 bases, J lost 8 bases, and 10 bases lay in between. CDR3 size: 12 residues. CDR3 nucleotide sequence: TGTGCCAGCAGTGAGGGGGTCTATGAGCAGTTCTTC. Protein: CASSEGVYEQFF.

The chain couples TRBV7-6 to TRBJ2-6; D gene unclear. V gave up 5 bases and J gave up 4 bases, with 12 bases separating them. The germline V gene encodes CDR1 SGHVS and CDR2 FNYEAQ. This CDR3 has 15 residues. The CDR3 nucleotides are TGTGCCAGCAGCCCTTCTACTATGGGGGCCAACGTCCTGACTTTC. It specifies CASSPSTMGANVLTF.

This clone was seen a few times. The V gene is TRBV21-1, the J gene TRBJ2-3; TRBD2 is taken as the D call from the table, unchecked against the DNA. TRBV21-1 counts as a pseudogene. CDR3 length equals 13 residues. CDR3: CASGRKSTDTQYF. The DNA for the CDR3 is TGTGCCAGCGGGAGGAAGAGCACAGATACGCAGTATTTT.

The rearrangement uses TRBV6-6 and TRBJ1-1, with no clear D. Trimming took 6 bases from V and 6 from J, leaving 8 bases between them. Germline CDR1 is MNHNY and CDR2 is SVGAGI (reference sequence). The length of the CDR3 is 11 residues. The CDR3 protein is CASSPQAEAFF. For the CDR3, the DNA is TGTGCCAGCAGCCCCCAGGCTGAAGCTTTCTTT.

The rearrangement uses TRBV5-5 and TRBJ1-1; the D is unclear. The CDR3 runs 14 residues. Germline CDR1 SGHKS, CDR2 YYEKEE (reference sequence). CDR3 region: CACNPAALNTEAFF. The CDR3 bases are TGTGCTTGCAACCCCGCGGCCTTGAACACTGAAGCTTTCTTT.

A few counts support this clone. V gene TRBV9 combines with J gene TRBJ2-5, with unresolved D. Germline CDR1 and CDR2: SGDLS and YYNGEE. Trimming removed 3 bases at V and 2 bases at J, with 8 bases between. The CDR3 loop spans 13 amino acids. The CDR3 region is CASSATTQETQYF. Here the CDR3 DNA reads TGTGCCAGCAGCGCCACAACGCAAGAGACCCAGTACTTC.

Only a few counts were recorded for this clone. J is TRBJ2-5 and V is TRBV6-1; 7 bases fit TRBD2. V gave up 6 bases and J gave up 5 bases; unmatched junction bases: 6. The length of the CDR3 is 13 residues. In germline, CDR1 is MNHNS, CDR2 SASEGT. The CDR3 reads CASSPTSWETQYF. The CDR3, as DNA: TGTGCCAGCAGCCCGACTAGCTGGGAGACCCAGTACTTC.

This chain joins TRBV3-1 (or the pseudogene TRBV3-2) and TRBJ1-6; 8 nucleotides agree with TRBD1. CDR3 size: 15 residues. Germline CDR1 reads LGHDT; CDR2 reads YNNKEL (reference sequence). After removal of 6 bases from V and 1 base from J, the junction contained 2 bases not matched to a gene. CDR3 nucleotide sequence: TGTGCCAGCAGTCAGGGGGCGTCCTATAATTCACCCCTCCACTTT. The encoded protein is CASSQGASYNSPLHF.

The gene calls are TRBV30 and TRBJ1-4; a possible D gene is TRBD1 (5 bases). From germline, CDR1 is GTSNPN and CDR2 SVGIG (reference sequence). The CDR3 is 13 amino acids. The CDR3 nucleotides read TGTGCTCGGGCTGGGGGGAGACCCGAAAAACTGTTTTTT. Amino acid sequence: CARAGGRPEKLFF.

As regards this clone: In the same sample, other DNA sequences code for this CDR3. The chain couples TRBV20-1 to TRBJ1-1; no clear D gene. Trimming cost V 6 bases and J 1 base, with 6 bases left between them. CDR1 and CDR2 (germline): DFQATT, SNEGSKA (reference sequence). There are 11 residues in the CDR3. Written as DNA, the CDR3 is TGCAGTGCCCCCAGGAACACTGAAGCTTTCTTT. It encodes CSAPRNTEAFF.

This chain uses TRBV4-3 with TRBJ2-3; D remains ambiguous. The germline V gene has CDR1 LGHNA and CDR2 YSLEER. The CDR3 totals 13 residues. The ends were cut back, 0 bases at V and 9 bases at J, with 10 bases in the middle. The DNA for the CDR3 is TGCGCCAGCAGCCAAGAGCAAGAGGAAACGCAGTATTTT. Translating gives CASSQEQEETQYF.

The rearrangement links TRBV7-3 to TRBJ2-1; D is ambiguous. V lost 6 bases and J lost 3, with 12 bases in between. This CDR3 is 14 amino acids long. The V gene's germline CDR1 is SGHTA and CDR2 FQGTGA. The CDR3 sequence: CASSSLEVYNEQFF. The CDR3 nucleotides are TGTGCCAGCAGTTCCCTCGAGGTCTACAATGAGCAGTTCTTC.

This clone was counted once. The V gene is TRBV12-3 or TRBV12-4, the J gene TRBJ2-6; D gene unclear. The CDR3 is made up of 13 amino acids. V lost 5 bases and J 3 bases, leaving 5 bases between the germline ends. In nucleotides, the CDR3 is TGTGCCAGCAGTCCCATTGGGGCCAACGTCCTGACTTTC. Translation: CASSPIGANVLTF.

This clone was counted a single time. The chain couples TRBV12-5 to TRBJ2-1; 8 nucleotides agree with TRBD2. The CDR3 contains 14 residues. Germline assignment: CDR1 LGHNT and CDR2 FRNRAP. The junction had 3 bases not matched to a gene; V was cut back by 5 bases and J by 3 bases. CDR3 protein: CASGVLAGYNEQFF. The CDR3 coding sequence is TGTGCTAGTGGTGTTCTAGCGGGCTACAATGAGCAGTTCTTC.

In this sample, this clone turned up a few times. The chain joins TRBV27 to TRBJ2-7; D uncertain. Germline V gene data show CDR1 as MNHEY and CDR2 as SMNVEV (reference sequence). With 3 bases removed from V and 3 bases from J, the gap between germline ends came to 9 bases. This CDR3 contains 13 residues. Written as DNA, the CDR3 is TGTGCCAGCAGTTTGGCCCCTTTCTACGAGCAGTACTTC. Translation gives CASSLAPFYEQYF.

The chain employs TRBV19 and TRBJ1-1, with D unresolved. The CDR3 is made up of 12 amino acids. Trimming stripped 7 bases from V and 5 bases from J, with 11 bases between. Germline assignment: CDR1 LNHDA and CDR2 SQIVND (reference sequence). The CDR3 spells CASKPAGTEAFF. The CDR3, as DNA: TGTGCCAGTAAACCGGCGGGGACTGAAGCTTTCTTT.

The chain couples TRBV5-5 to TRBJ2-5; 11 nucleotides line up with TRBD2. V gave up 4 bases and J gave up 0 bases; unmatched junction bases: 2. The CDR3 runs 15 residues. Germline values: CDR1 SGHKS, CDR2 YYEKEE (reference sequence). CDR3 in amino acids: CASSRLAGYQETQYF. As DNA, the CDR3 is TGTGCCAGCAGCCGACTAGCGGGGTACCAAGAGACCCAGTACTTC.